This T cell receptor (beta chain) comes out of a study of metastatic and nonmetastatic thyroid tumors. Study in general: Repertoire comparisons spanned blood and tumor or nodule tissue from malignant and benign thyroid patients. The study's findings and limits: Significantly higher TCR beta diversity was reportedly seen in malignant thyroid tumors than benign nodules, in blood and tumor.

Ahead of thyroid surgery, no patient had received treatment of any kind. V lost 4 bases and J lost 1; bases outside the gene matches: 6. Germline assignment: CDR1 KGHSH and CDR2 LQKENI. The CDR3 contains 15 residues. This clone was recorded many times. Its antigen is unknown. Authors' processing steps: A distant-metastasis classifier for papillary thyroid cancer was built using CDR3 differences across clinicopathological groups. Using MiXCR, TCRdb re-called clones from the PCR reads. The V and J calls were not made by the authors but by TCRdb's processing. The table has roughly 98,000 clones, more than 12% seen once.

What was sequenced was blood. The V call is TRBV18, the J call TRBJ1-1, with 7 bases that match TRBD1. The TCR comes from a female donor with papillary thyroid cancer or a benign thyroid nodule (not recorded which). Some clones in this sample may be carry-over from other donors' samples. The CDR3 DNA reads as TGTGCCAGCTCACGTTCAGGGGGGGAGAACACTGAAGCTTTCTTT. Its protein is CASSRSGGENTEAFF.